This entry features one T cell receptor (beta chain) sequence. The data were taken from a study of blood T cell repertoires in COVID-19. The length of the CDR3 is 13 residues. The germline gives CDR1 SGDLS, CDR2 YYNGEE. Germline trimming cut 4 bases from V and 1 base from J; bases unmatched to any gene: 1. Sequenced by immunoSEQ multiplex PCR; TCRdb stores in-frame clones only, minus some. The sample has under 250,000 clones, 88% seen once; the top ten hold roughly 2.5%. The chain employs TRBV9 and TRBJ1-2, with 7 bases identical to TRBD1. The sequence was obtained from a woman between 55 and 75 years old with acute or convalescent COVID-19. Sequencing was performed on peripheral blood. The CDR3 loop is CASSRDSNYGYTF. The CDR3 nucleotides are TGTGCCAGCAGCCGGGACAGTAACTATGGCTACACCTTC.